The following is a T cell receptor (beta chain) sequence with its context. Its antigen remains undetermined. Because the CDR3's place on the DNA is in doubt, the DNA is left out and the CDR3 is given as listed by TCRdb. Taken from cysteine to phenylalanine, the CDR3 has 16 residues. Taken from the germline V gene, the CDR1 and CDR2 loops are LGHNA and YNFKEQ. The source of the sample is a study of T cells after yellow fever vaccination (dated by TCRdb to between 2018 and 2021). Describing the broader study: The SMART-Seq v4 Ultra Low Input RNA kit was used to prepare libraries from fractions with low cell numbers. To track T-cell clones before and after primary and booster YFV17D yellow fever vaccination, bulk TCR alpha and beta repertoires were sequenced longitudinally. Two healthy male donors, one aged 18 to 30 and one aged 30 to 40 years, made up the cohort. Blood was drawn at multiple timepoints before and after primary and secondary immunization, with bulk PBMC replicates and cell subsets isolated. Study-wide findings and limitations: Compared with the primary T-cell response, the secondary T-cell response was weaker but faster, peaking on day 5 rather than day 15. After the booster, most clones that had expanded after primary vaccination were detected again (around 96% of CD4 and more than 85% of CD8), suggesting broad maintenance of memory. Computational filtering was required because FACS-sorted repertoires could contain abundant contaminating clonotypes from the bulk population. A small share of clonotypes occurred in both CD4 and CD8 compartments, likely arising from convergent recombination. Only two donors were included in the study, so the extent to which the findings can be generalized is limited.

The treatment or condition label here, explained by the study, means: live attenuated yellow fever vaccine strain. At every blood-draw timepoint, two biological replicates of bulk PBMCs were collected. PBMCs were isolated from peripheral blood using a standard Ficoll-Paque protocol. RNA was extracted with TriZol from bulk PBMCs, CD4 and CD8 fractions, and dextramer-positive and dextramer-negative fractions. TCR cDNA was synthesized by 5'RACE template switching, through which a universal primer site and unique molecular identifiers were introduced. Priming for cDNA synthesis came from both the TCR alpha and TCR beta constant segments. Library amplification involved two PCR steps, and the second step added sample barcodes and sequencing adapters. Sequencing of libraries was performed on Illumina HiSeq 2500 (2x100 bp) or NovaSeq (2x150 bp). As for how the authors treated the data: MIGEC handled demultiplexing of reads and collapsing into UMI consensus sequences, while MiXCR performed V(D)J alignment. Vaccine-responding clonotypes were defined with edgeR using replicate PBMC samples, requiring FDR below 0.01 and a log2 fold change above 5 up to day 15. Each bulk clonotype was labeled CD4 or CD8 based on which sequenced repertoire, CD4 or CD8, contained the clonotype at higher abundance. TCRdb redid the processing of the public reads, applying fastp at Q25 and MiXCR, and retained in-frame beta chains. Rows with one shared CDR3 protein collapse into an entry with the most common genes and DNA. V and J calls and clone size were set by TCRdb, not the authors. Counted in this sample were around 590,000 distinct CDR3 sequences; around 12% of them appeared once. The ten largest account for more than 12% of the sample.

The TCR originated in a man under 40 who received the YFV17D yellow fever vaccine. The starting material was PBMCs, obtained on the day of the yellow fever booster vaccination. Recombination connected TRBV4-2 to TRBJ2-1; TRBD1, the D gene given by the table, was not confirmed from the DNA. The CDR3 sequence is CASSQDSAPAYNEQFF.